In its sample, the clone carrying this T cell receptor (beta chain) was seen once. Its specificity is not known. A much larger clonotype is one base distant, so this may be a read error. The data originate from a study of glioma-infiltrating T cells. Overall study context: Samples included WHO grade II oligodendrogliomas or astrocytomas and initial-diagnosis grade IV glioblastomas. Study observations and caveats: A blood CDR3 motif signature was depleted in highly divergent patients. Only very few CDR3 sequences appeared in both tissue and blood.

TCR alpha and beta CDR3 regions were amplified from RNA using iRepertoire nested multiplex PCR. In TCRdb, the multiplex PCR reads were re-called with MiXCR into one record per CDR3 protein. Here the sample spans around 350,000 distinct CDR3 sequences, around 45% being singletons. Germline-derived CDR1 and CDR2 are MDHEN and SYDVKM. The CDR3 is 14 residues long. Source material: glioma tissue, nonneoplastic brain tissue, or PBMCs (not recorded which). The clonotype comes from a human donor with low-grade glioma or glioblastoma, undergoing nonglioma brain surgery, or in good health (not recorded which). This chain uses TRBV28 with TRBJ2-1; 10 nucleotides agree with TRBD1. In nucleotides, the CDR3 is TGTGCCAGCAGTGACAGGGGGCAGGTAGATGAGCGGTTCTTC. Residues: CASSDRGQVDERFF.